This T cell receptor (beta chain) was captured by sequencing in a study of T cells after yellow fever vaccination. For the study at large: Those fractions that held only low numbers of cells were prepared using the SMART-Seq v4 Ultra Low Input RNA kit. Study findings and constraints: Contaminants from the bulk population, in the form of abundant clonotypes, could be found in FACS-sorted repertoires. Most clones from primary vaccination were detected again post-booster (about 95% CD4, about 88% CD8).

For this clonotype: Its target is not known.

5'RACE template switching added a universal primer site and UMIs to TCR cDNA. MiXCR, applied by TCRdb to the 5' RACE reads, yields one record per CDR3 protein. The sample shows just under 600,000 distinct CDR3 sequences, roughly 13% of them seen only once. Germline V gene sequence: CDR1 DFQATT, CDR2 SNEGSKA (reference sequence). The CDR3 length is 11 residues. Deletions cut 4 bases from V and 8 bases from J, with 11 bases between. This TCR came from a man aged 30-40 years who received the YFV17D yellow fever vaccine. The chain joins TRBV20-1 to TRBJ1-1, with TRBD1 as a possible D gene (5 bases). Material: PBMCs, obtained on the day of the yellow fever booster vaccination. The CDR3 coding sequence is TGCAGTGCTATACGGGACCGCGAAGCTTTCTTT. This translates into CSAIRDREAFF.